These T cell receptor beta chains were read from a single sample in a study of cytomegalovirus exposure and HLA in healthy donors. Here immunoSEQ multiplex PCR was the method, and the copy in TCRdb shows in-frame clones only, minus some. The sample includes about 160,000 clones, roughly four fifths of them seen just once. The sample comprised PBMCs. These receptors all stem from a man aged 50 to 60 in good health and CMV-seropositive. CDR3s include the opening cysteine and the closing phenylalanine or tryptophan. D genes are given only for firm matches. Where a row states a size, it is once, few, many or the class of an expanded clone; other rows omit it.

abundance	d_gene	j_gene	v_gene	CDR3nt	CDR3aa
NA	NA	TRBJ2-7	TRBV21-1	TGTGCCAGCAGCAAAGCGACGGGGAACACTACCTCCTACGAGCAGTACTTC	CASSKATGNTTSYEQYF
NA	TRBD1	TRBJ1-2	TRBV10-3	TGTGCCATCAGCCGGGACAGGGAGTACTATGGCTACACCTTC	CAISRDREYYGYTF
NA	TRBD1	TRBJ1-2	TRBV19	TGTGCCAGTAGTTCAGGACAGGGGGCACTTCGAGGCTACACCTTC	CASSSGQGALRGYTF
few	TRBD2	TRBJ2-7	TRBV18	TGTGCCAGCTCACCGGGACTAGCGGGATCCTACGAGCAGTACTTC	CASSPGLAGSYEQYF
NA	TRBD2	TRBJ2-1	TRBV13	TGTGCCAGCAGCTTATTCGTAGCGGGAGGGGATGAGCAGTTCTTC	CASSLFVAGGDEQFF
NA	NA	TRBJ1-2	TRBV5-4	TGTGCCAGCAGCTTCTTCCACCGGTATGGCTACACCTTC	CASSFFHRYGYTF
NA	NA	TRBJ1-1	TRBV19	TGTGCCACTAGGGACGCCCGGGGGGTGAACACTGAAGCTTTCTTT	CATRDARGVNTEAFF
few	TRBD2	TRBJ2-3	TRBV7-3	TGTGCCAGCAGCTTAATTAGCGGGGGGGTAGCAGATACGCAGTATTTT	CASSLISGGVADTQYF
NA	NA	TRBJ2-5	TRBV28	TGTGCCAGCAGCCTGTACCAAGAGACCCAGTACTTC	CASSLYQETQYF
NA	NA	TRBJ1-5	TRBV29-1	TGCAGCGTTGAAGATTCAGGCAGTCTTCGGCATTTT	CSVEDSGSLRHF
NA	NA	TRBJ1-2	TRBV5-8	TGTGCCAGCAGCTTATTGGGCCCTCGGGGAAATGGCTACACCTTC	CASSLLGPRGNGYTF
NA	NA	TRBJ2-1	TRBV7-3	TGTGCCAGCAGCTTAACGGGAGGACCCTTCAATGAGCAGTTCTTC	CASSLTGGPFNEQFF
NA	TRBD1	TRBJ1-6	TRBV7-9	TGTGCCAGCAGCCCCTGGGACAGGGAAGGCTCACCCCTCCACTTT	CASSPWDREGSPLHF
NA	NA	TRBJ2-1	TRBV29-1	TGCAGCGTTGAAGCAGAAGGGGTAGGCCTAAATGAGCAGTTCTTC	CSVEAEGVGLNEQFF
NA	NA	TRBJ1-4	TRBV5-1	TGCGCCAGCAGCCTCGAGGGCCTCTCGGCGAAACTGTTTTTT	CASSLEGLSAKLFF
NA	TRBD1	TRBJ2-2	TRBV18	TGTGCCAGCTCACCGGGACAGGCAAACACCGGGGAGCTGTTTTTT	CASSPGQANTGELFF
NA	TRBD1	TRBJ2-7	TRBV28	TGTGCCAGCAGTTTTTTCCGGGACAGCTCCTACGAGCAGTACTTC	CASSFFRDSSYEQYF
once	NA	TRBJ1-4	TRBV28	TGTGCCAGCAGTTTACTGACCAACGCGGCTGAAAAACTGTTTTTT	CASSLLTNAAEKLFF
once	NA	TRBJ2-1	TRBV11-2	TGTGCCAGCAGCTTAGAAGTCTACCCAAGCTCCTACAATGAGCAGTTCTTC	CASSLEVYPSSYNEQFF
NA	NA	TRBJ1-2	TRBV28	TGTGCCAGCAGTATTACAGAAAACTATGGCTACACCTTC	CASSITENYGYTF
NA	NA	TRBJ1-5	TRBV19	TGTGCCAGTACCCCCACAACCGGACTGGCCTACTATAGCAATCAGCCCCAGCATTTT	CASTPTTGLAYYSNQPQHF
NA	NA	TRBJ1-1	TRBV7-9	TGTGCCAGCAGCCTACTTGCAGGGGAGACTGAAGCTTTCTTT	CASSLLAGETEAFF
NA	NA	TRBJ1-1	TRBV19	TGTGCCAGTACCCCGATGGGGGGAACTGAAGCTTTCTTT	CASTPMGGTEAFF
once	NA	TRBJ1-6	TRBV7-9	TGTGCCAGCAGCTTAGATGGGGGAGGATCGCCCCTCCACTTT	CASSLDGGGSPLHF
NA	TRBD2	TRBJ2-7	TRBV5-4	TGTGCCAGCAGCTTGTTGGGGACTAGCTTTTACGAGCAGTACTTC	CASSLLGTSFYEQYF
NA	TRBD2	TRBJ2-7	TRBV28	TGTGCCAGCAGTTTATGGGGGCTAGCGGGGCACAGCGGGCAGTACTTC	CASSLWGLAGHSGQYF
NA	NA	TRBJ2-1	TRBV7-3	TGTGCCAGCAGCTTAGGGGGAACTGTGCCCGGGACTCGGAACAATGAGCAGTTCTTC	CASSLGGTVPGTRNNEQFF
NA	TRBD2	TRBJ2-7	TRBV6-1	TGTGCCAGCAGTGGACGGAGTAGCGGGAGAGGCGAGCAGTACTTC	CASSGRSSGRGEQYF
NA	TRBD2	TRBJ2-1	TRBV28	TGTGCCAGCAGTTTTCCCGCGGGAGGAGGGTACAATGAGCAGTTCTTC	CASSFPAGGGYNEQFF
NA	TRBD1	TRBJ2-7	TRBV6-5	TGTGCCAGCAGTTATGCAGGGGGATGGTACGAGCAGTACTTC	CASSYAGGWYEQYF
NA	NA	TRBJ1-5	TRBV27	TGTGCCAGCAGTGCTTCCCAGAATAGCAATCAGCCCCAGCATTTT	CASSASQNSNQPQHF
NA	TRBD1	TRBJ2-5	TRBV18	TGTGCCAGCTCACGAAGAGCCGGGACAGGAGAGACCCAGTACTTC	CASSRRAGTGETQYF
NA	NA	TRBJ2-2	TRBV7-7	TGTGCTAGCACCCAGGGGATTGGCACCGGGGAGCTGTTTTTT	CASTQGIGTGELFF
NA	NA	TRBJ1-2	TRBV4-3	TGCGCCAGCAGCCAAGAAAACACCGACGGGTTCTATGGCTACACCTTC	CASSQENTDGFYGYTF
NA	NA	TRBJ1-6	TRBV14	TGTGCCAGCAGCCGGAGGCAGAGCTATAATTCACCCCTCCACTTT	CASSRRQSYNSPLHF
once	NA	TRBJ2-1	TRBV9	TGTGCCAGCAGCACGACCGGGGGCTACAATGAGCAGTTCTTC	CASSTTGGYNEQFF
NA	TRBD2	TRBJ2-7	TRBV19	TGTGCCAGTAGTACCTTAGGCGGGAGGGAGCAGTACTTC	CASSTLGGREQYF
NA	NA	TRBJ1-2	TRBV18	TGTGCCAGCTCACCGCCGACAGGCTATGGCTACACCTTC	CASSPPTGYGYTF